The entry that follows covers one T cell receptor beta chain sequence. This sample also contains other DNA sequences that code for the same CDR3. This CDR3 has 13 residues. Trimming pared 0 bases from V and 3 bases from J, leaving 6 bases between. Germline assignment: CDR1 KGHSH and CDR2 LQKENI. The data belong to a study of cytomegalovirus exposure and HLA in healthy donors. 60 Vbeta and 13 Jbeta primers were used in PCR. Only in-frame clones appear in the TCRdb table, and some are missing; sequencing was by immunoSEQ multiplex PCR. The sample table includes fewer than 75,000 clones. This sequence was found in a boy younger than 18 in good health and CMV-seronegative. V is TRBV18 and J is TRBJ2-7; D may be TRBD1 (6 bases). What was sequenced was PBMCs. Here the CDR3 reads CASSPPGGYEQYF. CDR3 coding DNA: TGTGCCAGCTCACCACCAGGGGGCTACGAGCAGTACTTC.